One sample yielded the 8 T cell receptor beta chains listed below, sequenced in a study of Graves' ophthalmopathy and Graves' hyperthyroidism. The study amplified TCR beta CDR3 regions using RNA transcripts. The workflow started with a first-round RT-PCR run with HTBI primers and then moved on to a second-round multiplex PCR. TCRdb re-analysed the multiplex PCR reads in MiXCR, keeping a single row per CDR3 protein. In the table there are over a million distinct CDR3 sequences, about two fifths of which are singletons. Sequenced input: peripheral blood or thyroid tissue (not recorded which). The receptor source for this set is an adult man with Graves' hyperthyroidism.

This clonotype was picked up many times. The chain recombines TRBV11-1 with TRBJ1-2, with 7 bases lining up with TRBD1. Germline values: CDR1 SGHAT, CDR2 FQDESV (reference sequence). V gave up 5 bases and J gave up 4 bases; unmatched junction bases: 7. The CDR3 runs to 14 residues. CDR3 sequence reads: CASSTGQAGYGYTF. The CDR3 DNA sequence: TGTGCCAGCAGCACCGGACAGGCCGGCTATGGCTACACCTTC.

The V and J genes are TRBV6-2 or TRBV6-3 and TRBJ2-5, with TRBD2 identical over 14 bases. Germline V gene sequence: CDR1 MNHEY, CDR2 SVGEGT. V was clipped by 5 bases and J by 4 bases; unmatched bases: 9. The CDR3 has 17 amino acids. Here the CDR3 DNA reads TGTGCCAGCAGTCGAATCGGGACTAGCGGGAGACGAGAGACCCAGTACTTC. It encodes CASSRIGTSGRRETQYF.

This clonotype was recorded a few times. J is TRBJ2-7 and V is TRBV20-1; TRBD1 aligns across 7 bases. V lost 6 bases and J lost 2; bases outside the gene matches: 7. This CDR3 is 13 amino acids long. The V gene's germline CDR1 is DFQATT and CDR2 SNEGSKA (reference sequence). CDR3 nucleotide sequence: TGCAGTGCGGACCCGGGACAGACCTACGAGCAGTACTTC. This translates into CSADPGQTYEQYF.

This clonotype was recorded many times. The chain links TRBV24-1 to TRBJ2-7; TRBD2 is a possible D gene (6 bases). Germline CDR1 and CDR2: KGHDR and SFDVKD. CDR3 length equals 14 residues. Trimming shortened V by 5 bases and J by 0 bases, and 10 bases separated the two germline ends. CDR3 sequence (DNA): TGTGCCACCAGTGCCCGGGGGAGCTCCTACGAGCAGTACTTC. Residues: CATSARGSSYEQYF.

This clonotype was counted many times. The V and J genes are TRBV7-2 and TRBJ1-1, with TRBD1 matching over 7 bases. This CDR3 has 19 amino acids. Germline CDR1 and CDR2: SGHTA and FQGNSA. V was clipped by 1 base and J by 6 bases; unmatched bases: 20. Written as DNA, the CDR3 is TGTGCCAGCAGCTTAGATTTCCCGGGACAGACCTCCGGTGTCTCTGAAGCTTTCTTT. This encodes CASSLDFPGQTSGVSEAFF.

This clonotype occurred many times. The chain has TRBV7-2 and TRBJ1-6; D may be TRBD1 (6 bases). The germline V and J ends were trimmed by 5 bases and 7 bases, with 15 bases remaining between them. The CDR3 has 15 residues. Germline loops: CDR1 SGHTA, CDR2 FQGNSA. CDR3 nucleotides: TGTGCCAGCAGCCATGCCGACAGGTTAAATTCACCCCTCCACTTT. Protein: CASSHADRLNSPLHF. The full variable domain, in which reference TRBV7-2 and TRBJ1-6 provide the parts outside the CDR3, is GAGVSQSPSNKVTEKGKDVELRCDPISGHTALYWYRQSLGQGLEFLIYFQGNSAPDKSGLPSDRFSAERTGGSVSTLTIQRTQQEDSAVYLCASSHADRLNSPLHFGNGTRLTVT.

This clonotype was counted a few times. The CDR3 carries no conserved terminal phenylalanine or tryptophan, so it likely arises from a read error. The CDR3 DNA reads TGTGCCAGTAGTAAAGAGGGATTCTACGAGCAGTACCTC. Amino acids: CASSKEGFYEQYL. The chain joins TRBV19 to TRBJ2-7, with D perhaps matching TRBD2 (5 bases). The CDR3 extends over 13 amino acids. V lost 4 bases, J lost 3 bases, and 10 bases lay in between. In germline, CDR1 is LNHDA, CDR2 SQIVND (reference sequence).

CDR3 sequence reads: CASTRATNYGYTF. CDR3 sequence (DNA): TGTGCCAGCACCAGGGCCACCAACTATGGCTACACCTTC. V gene TRBV6-2 or TRBV6-3 combines with J gene TRBJ1-2, with a weak D call TRBD1 (5 bases). V was trimmed by 7 bases and J by 2 bases, leaving 11 bases between them. The CDR3 totals 13 residues. Germline CDR1 MNHEY, CDR2 SVGEGT.